The present TCR beta chain was sequenced within a study of blood T cells in healthy people across ages. Study-wide points: From one million sequenced T cells, diversity estimates were lower bounds. The unknown donor CMV status may have confounded expanded clonotype changes.

Peripheral blood from each donor was collected in a volume of 8.5 to 10 milliliters. No fewer than 6 million PBMCs went into each sample. The second PCR ran about 6 to 11 cycles with a sample-barcoded 5' primer and J-beta primers. TCRdb re-called the 5' RACE reads with MiXCR, one entry per CDR3 protein. The sample shows some 710,000 distinct CDR3 sequences, 22% of them seen only once. The V gene's germline CDR1 is SGHVS and CDR2 FQNEAQ. CDR3 length equals 15 residues. Trimming took 1 base from V and 1 from J, leaving 5 bases between them. This clonotype came up a few times. The antigen remains unidentified.

The source material was blood. The chain joins TRBV7-8 to TRBJ2-6; D not resolved. The sequence derives from a man between 65 and 85 years old in good health. The CDR3 protein is CASSLGPSGANVLTF. The CDR3 DNA sequence: TGTGCCAGCAGCTTAGGGCCTTCTGGGGCCAACGTCCTGACTTTC.